This T cell receptor beta chain was profiled in a study of blood T cell repertoires in COVID-19. Study summary: COVID-19 samples, acute and convalescent, were from the United States, Italy and Spain.

Germline V gene lookup returns CDR1 LNHDA and CDR2 SQIVND (reference sequence). The CDR3 is made up of 14 amino acids. V gave up 0 bases and J gave up 0 bases, with 5 bases separating them. Measured with immunoSEQ multiplex PCR; TCRdb has only the in-frame clones, and not every one. This sample carries some 70,000 clones, approximately 91% of them seen once, and the ten largest clones take roughly 2.5%. V gene TRBV19 combines with J gene TRBJ1-1, with D perhaps TRBD1 (5 bases). Sequenced input: peripheral blood. The source is a man between 65 and 85 years old with active or convalescent COVID-19. Here the CDR3 DNA reads TGTGCCAGTAGTATAGACAGGGTGAACACTGAAGCTTTCTTT. It codes for CASSIDRVNTEAFF.